This entry lists 14 T cell receptor beta chains sequenced from one sample in a study of blood T cell repertoires in COVID-19. Measured with immunoSEQ multiplex PCR; TCRdb has only the in-frame clones, and not every one. Of 84,000 or so clones detected, just under 85% appear once; the ten largest clones hold approximately 12%. Sequencing input: peripheral blood. These TCRs come from a woman aged 70-85 years with active or convalescent COVID-19.

This sequence joins TRBV2 and TRBJ2-3; 7 bases are a match to TRBD1. With V trimmed by 6 bases and J by 3 bases, 0 bases remained unmatched. Germline CDR1 SNHLY, CDR2 FYNNEI. There are 12 residues in the CDR3. CDR3 protein: CASRTGTDTQYF. For the CDR3, the DNA is TGTGCCAGCAGGACAGGGACAGATACGCAGTATTTT.

In nucleotides, the CDR3 is TGTGCCAGCAGCCGCCCTCAGACTAGCGGGGCCCGCACAGATACGCAGTATTTT. Its translation: CASSRPQTSGARTDTQYF. The chain employs TRBV7-2 and TRBJ2-3; 11 bases agree with TRBD2. The CDR3 contains 18 residues. Trimming took 5 bases from V and 1 from J; bases not matched to a gene: 11. CDR1 is SGHTA, CDR2 FQGNSA, per germline.

The V call is TRBV5-4, the J call TRBJ1-2; the match to TRBD1 covers 7 bases. Germline CDR1 SGHNT, CDR2 YYREEE (reference sequence). V shed 5 bases, J shed 8 bases, and the junction held 9 bases outside the gene matches. The length of the CDR3 is 13 residues. CDR3 DNA: TGTGCCAGCAGTCCTCAGGGGGTTGAAGGCTACACCTTC. Translating it yields CASSPQGVEGYTF.

The rearrangement links TRBV7-2 to TRBJ1-1; 8 bases fit TRBD1. The ends lost 6 bases at V and 0 bases at J; junction bases unmatched: 3. CDR1 is SGHTA, CDR2 FQGNSA, per germline. CDR3 size: 14 residues. CDR3 in amino acids: CASRRTGMNTEAFF. The DNA for the CDR3 is TGTGCCAGCAGACGGACAGGGATGAACACTGAAGCTTTCTTT. The full variable domain, in which reference TRBV7-2 and TRBJ1-1 provide the parts outside the CDR3, is GAGVSQSPSNKVTEKGKDVELRCDPISGHTALYWYRQSLGQGLEFLIYFQGNSAPDKSGLPSDRFSAERTGGSVSTLTIQRTQQEDSAVYLCASRRTGMNTEAFFGQGTRLTVV.

Points on this clone: The conserved phenylalanine or tryptophan normally closing the CDR3 is absent here, so this likely arose from a read error. It is unclear where the CDR3 begins or ends on the DNA, so no DNA is shown, and the CDR3 is as TCRdb lists it. The chain combines TRBV6-1 with TRBJ2-7; the table's D call TRBD1 went unverified against the DNA. The CDR3 length is 14 residues, termini included. CDR1 is MNHNS, CDR2 SASEGT, per germline. CDR3 loop: CASSEAGAGPQIVI.

This chain uses TRBV15 with TRBJ1-2; 7 bases are a match to TRBD1. CDR3 length: 13 amino acids. Germline values: CDR1 LNHNV, CDR2 YYDKDF (reference sequence). J lost 8 bases, V lost 0 bases, and 3 bases had no gene match. The CDR3 sequence: CATSRDTGVGYTF. The CDR3 region has the DNA TGTGCCACCAGCAGAGATACAGGGGTGGGCTACACCTTC.

In this sample, this clone turned up a few times. The same CDR3 arises from other DNA sequences in this sample as well. The chain links TRBV5-4 to TRBJ1-6, with D possibly matching TRBD1 (5 bases). The CDR3 has 14 residues. V shed 4 bases and J shed 5 bases, with 10 bases lying between them. The germline CDR1 and CDR2 sequences are SGHNT and YYREEE (reference sequence). CDR3: CASSRDSDNSPLHF. Here the CDR3 DNA reads TGTGCCAGCAGCCGGGACTCAGATAATTCACCCCTCCACTTT.

This clone was observed a single time. This chain connects TRBV5-4 to TRBJ2-5; D possibly corresponds to TRBD1 (7 bases). CDR3 length: 13 residues. Germline-derived CDR1 and CDR2 are SGHNT and YYREEE (reference sequence). V was pared by 5 bases and J by 4 bases, with 12 bases between. The CDR3 DNA follows: TGTGCCAGCAGTCACCAGGGGGGAGAGACCCAGTACTTC. Amino acid sequence: CASSHQGGETQYF.

V and J are TRBV5-4 and TRBJ1-2; D might be TRBD1 (6 bases). V was cut by 2 bases and J by 10 bases, with 15 bases left in between. The CDR3 is 13 amino acids. Germline lookup yields CDR1 SGHNT and CDR2 YYREEE (reference sequence). The chain's CDR3 is CASSLGTGQAYTF. In DNA form, the CDR3 reads TGTGCCAGCAGCTTAGGCACAGGGCAGGCCTACACCTTC.

The chain has TRBV30 and TRBJ1-1, with a weak D call TRBD1 (6 bases). Germline V gene lookup returns CDR1 GTSNPN and CDR2 SVGIG (reference sequence). Deletions cut 3 bases from V and 0 bases from J, with 17 bases between. This CDR3 has 16 amino acids. The CDR3 nucleotides read TGTGCCTGGAGACATCAGACAGGCGCTATGAACACTGAAGCTTTCTTT. Its protein is CAWRHQTGAMNTEAFF.

The chain carries TRBV18 and TRBJ2-6; D may be TRBD1 (6 bases). Germline CDR1 KGHSH, CDR2 LQKENI. CDR3 length: 18 residues. V lost 2 bases to trimming and J lost 4 bases, with 18 bases between them. The CDR3 DNA sequence: TGTGCCAGCTCACCAATGTGGACAGCCTTGTTGGGGGCCAACGTCCTGACTTTC. The encoded protein is CASSPMWTALLGANVLTF.

The CDR3 reads CASSESGGGEKLFF. CDR3 nucleotides: TGCGCCAGCAGTGAGTCTGGGGGCGGTGAAAAACTGTTTTTT. The gene calls are TRBV10-1 and TRBJ1-4; possible D gene TRBD1, 6 bases. The CDR3 extends over 14 amino acids. V lost 0 bases, J lost 7 bases, and 9 bases lay in between. Germline V gene sequence: CDR1 WNHNN, CDR2 SYGVQD (reference sequence).

V gene TRBV29-1 combines with J gene TRBJ1-4, with D maybe TRBD1 (5 bases). Germline assignment: CDR1 SQVTM and CDR2 ANQGSEA. Trimming left V 4 bases short and J 0 bases short, with 9 bases between. This CDR3 spans 14 amino acids. The CDR3 spells CSVVGRATNEKLFF. CDR3 nucleotides: TGCAGCGTTGTGGGGCGTGCAACTAATGAAAAACTGTTTTTT. The full variable domain, rest sourced from reference TRBV29-1 and TRBJ1-4, is SAVISQKPSRDICQRGTSLTIQCQVDSQVTMMFWYRQQPGQSLTLIATANQGSEATYESGFVIDKFPISRPNLTFSTLTVSNMSPEDSSIYLCSVVGRATNEKLFFGSGTQLSVL.

As DNA, the CDR3 is TGTGCCAGCAGCTCGACGACAGGCCTGGGTTCACCCCTCCACTTT. Protein product: CASSSTTGLGSPLHF. The V and J genes are TRBV7-2 and TRBJ1-6, with D perhaps matching TRBD1 (6 bases). This CDR3 region has 15 residues. Trimming stripped 4 bases from V and 9 bases from J, with 16 bases between. The germline gives CDR1 SGHTA, CDR2 FQGNSA.